This T cell receptor beta chain was sequenced for a study of OX40 agonist ivuxolimab in advanced cancers. Turning to the study itself: Ivuxolimab was delivered to patients intravenously every 2 weeks at doses spanning 0.01 to 10 mg/kg. The group had a mean age of roughly 56 years, ranged from roughly 20 to 79, and was just under 85% male. Points from the study as a whole: In the 0.1 to 3.0 mg/kg range, CD4+ and CD8+ blood T cells had expanded clonally by week 6.

Clones were read by immunoSEQ multiplex PCR, and TCRdb kept only the in-frame ones, dropping some. The sample holds 50,000 to 60,000 clones, around 86% seen once. Concerning this clone itself: As yet, its antigen is unknown.

CDR1 is LGHNA, CDR2 YNFKEQ, per germline. V was clipped by 0 bases and J by 2 bases, with 11 bases between them. The CDR3 runs to 16 residues. Material: CD4+ or CD8+ T cells sorted from blood, obtained in a trial of the OX40 agonist ivuxolimab. The origin of this receptor is an adult with an advanced solid tumor such as melanoma, head and neck, liver or kidney cancer. The genes are TRBV4-2 and TRBJ1-5, with D possibly being TRBD1 (5 bases). This chain's CDR3 is CASSQEIQVGNQPQHF. The CDR3 coding sequence is TGTGCCAGCAGCCAAGAAATACAGGTGGGCAATCAGCCCCAGCATTTT.